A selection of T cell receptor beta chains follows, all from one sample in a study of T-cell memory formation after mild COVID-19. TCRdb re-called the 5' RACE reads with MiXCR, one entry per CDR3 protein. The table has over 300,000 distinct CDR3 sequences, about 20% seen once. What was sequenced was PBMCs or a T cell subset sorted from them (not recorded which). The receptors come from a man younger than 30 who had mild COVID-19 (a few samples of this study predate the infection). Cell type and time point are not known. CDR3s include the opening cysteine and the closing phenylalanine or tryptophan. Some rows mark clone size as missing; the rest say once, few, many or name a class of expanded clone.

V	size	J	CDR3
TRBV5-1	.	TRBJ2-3	CASSLALEADTQYF
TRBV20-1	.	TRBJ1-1	CRSGTGLNTEAFF
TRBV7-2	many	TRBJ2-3	CASSTAWADTQYF
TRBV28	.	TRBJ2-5	CASCLGAEETQYF
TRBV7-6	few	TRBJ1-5	CASSRGQSNQPQHF
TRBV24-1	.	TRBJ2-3	CATSDGTSADTQYF
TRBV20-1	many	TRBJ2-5	CSASPRGATWETQYF
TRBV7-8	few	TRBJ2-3	CASSPRRGEPSTDTQYF
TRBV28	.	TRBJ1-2	CASGAGRVDYGYTF
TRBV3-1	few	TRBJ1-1	CASSQERGRRGINTEAFF
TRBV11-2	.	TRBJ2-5	CASSSRGPAGGMGETQYF
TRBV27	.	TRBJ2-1	CASSPGLAGGFYNEQFF
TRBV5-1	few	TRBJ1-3	CASSSSQGNTIYF
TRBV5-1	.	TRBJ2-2	CASMDPNTGELFF
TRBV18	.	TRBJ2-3	CASSHGRDTQYF
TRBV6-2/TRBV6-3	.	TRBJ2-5	CASSYPWDQETQYF
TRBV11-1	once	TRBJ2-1	CASRPQGAGYNEQFF
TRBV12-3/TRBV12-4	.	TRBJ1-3	CASSRRYSGNTIYF
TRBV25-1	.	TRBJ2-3	CASSDYQVSTDTQYF
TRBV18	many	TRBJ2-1	CASSPPAPGGARNEQFF
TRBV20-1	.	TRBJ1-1	CSARGVGDTEAFF
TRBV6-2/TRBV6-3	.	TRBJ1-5	CASSIRDRWNQPQHF
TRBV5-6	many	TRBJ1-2	CASSLVQGNYGYTF
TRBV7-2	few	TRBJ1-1	CASSLPGFRGTEAFF
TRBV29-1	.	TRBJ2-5	CSVDQGAGETQYF
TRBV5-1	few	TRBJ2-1	CASSFSAGSGNEQFF
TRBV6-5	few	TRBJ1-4	CASSYSAGGNEKLFF
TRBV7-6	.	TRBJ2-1	CASSPQARGGSYNEQFF
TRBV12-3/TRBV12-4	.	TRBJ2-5	CASSSSVAASIQETQYF
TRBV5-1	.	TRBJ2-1	CASSLGGMVNEQFF
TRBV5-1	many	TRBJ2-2	CASNGGDINTGELFF
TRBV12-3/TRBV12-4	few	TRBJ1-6	CASTKGGISSPLHF
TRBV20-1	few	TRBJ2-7	CSATGTGPLGEQYF
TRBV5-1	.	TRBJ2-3	CASSLPGPTDTQYF
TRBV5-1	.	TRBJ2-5	CASSVLAGQQETQYF
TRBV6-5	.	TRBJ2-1	CASSYSPTSRNNEQFF
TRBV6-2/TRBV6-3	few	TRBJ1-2	CASSSLDLRGYGYTF
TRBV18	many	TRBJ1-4	CASSPARDRFNGKLFF
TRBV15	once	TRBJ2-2	CATRKTGAQTGELFF
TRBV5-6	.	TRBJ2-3	CASSLARLSDTQYF
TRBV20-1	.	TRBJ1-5	CSARYSGQPQHF